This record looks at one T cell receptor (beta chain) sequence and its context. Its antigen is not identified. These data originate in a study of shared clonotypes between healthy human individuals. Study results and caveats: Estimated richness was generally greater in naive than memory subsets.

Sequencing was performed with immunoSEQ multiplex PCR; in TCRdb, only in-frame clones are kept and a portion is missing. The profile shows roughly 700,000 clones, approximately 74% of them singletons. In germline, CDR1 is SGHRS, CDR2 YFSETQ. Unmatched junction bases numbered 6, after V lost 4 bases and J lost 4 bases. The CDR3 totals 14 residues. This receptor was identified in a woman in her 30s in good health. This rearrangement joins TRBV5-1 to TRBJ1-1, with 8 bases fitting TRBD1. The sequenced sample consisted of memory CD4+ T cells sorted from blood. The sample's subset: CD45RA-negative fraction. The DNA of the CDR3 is TGCGCCAGCAGCCTCGACAGGGGATCCACTGAAGCTTTCTTT. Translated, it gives CASSLDRGSTEAFF.